These T cell receptor beta chains were read from a single sample in a study of shared clonotypes between healthy human individuals. The data were produced by immunoSEQ multiplex PCR, yet TCRdb's version contains in-frame clones alone and is incomplete. In the table there are roughly 2.2 million clones, 85% to 95% of which are singletons. Sequencing was performed on naive CD4+ T cells from PBMCs. The origin of the receptors is a man in his late teens or twenties in good health. Some clones in this sample may be carry-over from other donors' samples. The CDR3 runs from the conserved cysteine through the conserved F or W. Each record gives: V gene, J gene, clone size, D gene, CDR3 protein, CDR3 DNA. The D gene is left open where the match is weak. Not all rows give a size; the values are once, few, many and, for expanded clones, a class.

TRBV18,TRBJ1-1,once,TRBD1,CASSRQGLHALNTEAFF,TGTGCCAGCTCGCGACAGGGGCTACATGCCCTGAACACTGAAGCTTTCTTT
TRBV5-1,TRBJ2-5,-,TRBD2,CASSLLSGRALSETQYF,TGCGCCAGCAGCTTGCTTAGCGGGAGGGCCTTATCGGAGACCCAGTACTTC
TRBV10-1,TRBJ2-1,-,-,CASSESRRGSYNEQFF,TGCGCCAGCAGTGAGTCGAGGCGGGGATCCTACAATGAGCAGTTCTTC
TRBV19,TRBJ2-1,-,-,CASSPNNEQFF,TGTGCCAGTAGCCCAAACAATGAGCAGTTCTTC
TRBV28,TRBJ2-1,-,TRBD2,CASSLYAGGSSSYNEQFF,TGTGCCAGCTCTTTATATGCGGGAGGGTCGAGCTCCTACAATGAGCAGTTCTTC
TRBV7-3,TRBJ2-1,-,TRBD1,CASSSTGAAYNEQFF,TGTGCCAGCAGCAGCACAGGGGCCGCCTACAATGAGCAGTTCTTC
TRBV7-3,TRBJ1-1,-,-,CASSLLTQANTEAFF,TGTGCCAGCAGCTTATTGACGCAGGCGAACACTGAAGCTTTCTTT
TRBV29-1,TRBJ2-5,-,TRBD1,CSVVRAGGGETQYF,TGCAGCGTTGTGAGGGCAGGGGGCGGAGAGACCCAGTACTTC
TRBV5-1,TRBJ2-7,-,TRBD2,CASSSWGGYEQYF,TGCGCCAGCAGCTCATGGGGGGGCTACGAGCAGTACTTC
TRBV5-4,TRBJ2-2,-,TRBD2,CASSFKTSGSSLGTGELFF,TGTGCCAGCAGCTTTAAGACTAGCGGGAGTTCACTAGGCACCGGGGAGCTGTTTTTT
TRBV7-2,TRBJ2-2,-,-,CASSFYSGTGELFF,TGTGCCAGCAGCTTTTATAGTGGTACCGGGGAGCTGTTTTTT
TRBV6-1,TRBJ2-7,-,TRBD1,CASSLGQGANEQYF,TGTGCCAGCAGCCTCGGACAGGGGGCCAACGAGCAGTACTTC
TRBV7-2,TRBJ2-1,once,-,CASRPGVFYNEQFF,TGTGCCAGCAGGCCGGGAGTGTTTTACAATGAGCAGTTCTTC
TRBV18,TRBJ2-7,once,-,CASSPRTGTFYEQYF,TGTGCCAGCTCACCCCGGACTGGGACCTTCTACGAGCAGTACTTC